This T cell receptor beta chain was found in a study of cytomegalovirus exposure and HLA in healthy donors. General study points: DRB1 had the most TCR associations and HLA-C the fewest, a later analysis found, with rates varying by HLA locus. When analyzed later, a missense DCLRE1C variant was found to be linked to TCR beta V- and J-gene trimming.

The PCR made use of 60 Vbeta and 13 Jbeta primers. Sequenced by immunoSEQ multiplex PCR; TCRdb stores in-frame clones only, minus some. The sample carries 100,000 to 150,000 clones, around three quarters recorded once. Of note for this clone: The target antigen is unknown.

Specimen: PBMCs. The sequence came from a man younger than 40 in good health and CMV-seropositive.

The CDR3 region has the DNA TGTGCCAGCTCACCAGGAGGGAGTGGGCAGTTCTTC. This gives the protein CASSPGGSGQFF. The V call is TRBV18, the J call TRBJ2-1; a possible D gene is TRBD2 (6 bases). The CDR3 length is 12 residues. Germline-derived CDR1 and CDR2 are KGHSH and LQKENI. The V end was cut by 2 bases, the J end by 12 bases, with 11 bases between. Full variable domain (missing parts from reference TRBV18 and TRBJ2-1): NAGVMQNPRHLVRRRGQEARLRCSPMKGHSHVYWYRQLPEEGLKFMVYLQKENIIDESGMPKERFSAEFPKEGPSILRIQQVVRGDSAAYFCASSPGGSGQFFGPGTRLTVL.